This T cell receptor beta chain emerged from a study of identical twins. Study observations and caveats: Alpha sequences that were out-of-frame and twin-shared showed an excess of low generation probability. The conclusions drew on cross-sectional statistical analysis instead of tracking the same donors.

This clonotype was observed a handful of times. No antigen is known for it. With template switching, a universal primer site was added, and the cDNA carried unique molecular identifiers. TCRdb reprocessed the 5' RACE reads with MiXCR, giving one entry per CDR3 protein. Counted here are nearly 650,000 distinct CDR3 sequences, about 7.6% occurring once; the ten biggest clones make up 1.6%. CDR1 and CDR2 (germline): SGHRS, YFSETQ. CDR3 length equals 14 residues. The V end lost 2 bases, the J end lost 5 bases, and 13 bases lay between the germline ends. These data were also filed under a second study, of yellow fever vaccine responses in identical twins.

The TCR originated in a woman under 30 in good health. The rearrangement uses TRBV5-1 and TRBJ2-5; perhaps TRBD1 as D (5 bases). The sample taken for sequencing was PBMCs. DNA for the CDR3: TGCGCCAGCAGCTTACAGGAAGGGCGGGAGACCCAGTACTTC. This gives the protein CASSLQEGRETQYF. Filled out from reference TRBV5-1 and TRBJ2-5, the complete variable domain reads KAGVTQTPRYLIKTRGQQVTLSCSPISGHRSVSWYQQTPGQGLQFLFEYFSETQRNKGNFPGRFSGRQFSNSRSEMNVSTLELGDSALYLCASSLQEGRETQYFGPGTRLLVL.